This is a list of T cell receptor beta chains from one sample in a study of cytomegalovirus exposure and HLA in healthy donors. Sequenced by immunoSEQ multiplex PCR; TCRdb stores in-frame clones only, minus some. The top ten hold 2% to 2.5% of the sample, which has some 180,000 clones, 76% seen once. What was sequenced was PBMCs. These receptors came from a woman younger than 45 in good health and CMV-seropositive. Both conserved end residues are part of each CDR3. A D gene is named only where the DNA matches it firmly. The listing skips clone size in some rows; elsewhere it reads once, few, many or a size class.

CDR3 protein | CDR3 DNA | J gene | clone size | V gene | D gene
CASNFPGQGAEKLFF | TGTGCCAGCAACTTCCCAGGACAGGGGGCCGAAAAACTGTTTTTT | TRBJ1-4 | . | TRBV28 | TRBD1
CASSSLRGGTLNRYQETQYF | TGTGCCAGCAGTTCCCTCCGGGGGGGGACTCTTAATCGGTATCAAGAGACCCAGTACTTC | TRBJ2-5 | once | TRBV2 | TRBD2
CASSLVPLGLANTDTQYF | TGTGCCAGCAGCTTGGTTCCCCTTGGACTAGCGAACACAGATACGCAGTATTTT | TRBJ2-3 | . | TRBV5-6 | TRBD2
CASSFGGFGYNEQFF | TGTGCCAGCAGCTTCGGGGGGTTCGGCTACAATGAGCAGTTCTTC | TRBJ2-1 | . | TRBV13 | TRBD2
CASSVGGQSSYEQYF | TGTGCCAGCAGCGTAGGGGGACAGAGTTCCTACGAGCAGTACTTC | TRBJ2-7 | . | TRBV9 | TRBD1
CASSYNGGVYGYTF | TGTGCCAGCAGCTACAACGGGGGAGTCTATGGCTACACCTTC | TRBJ1-2 | few | TRBV7-9 | .
CASKRATGSSYEQYF | TGTGCCAGCAAAAGGGCGACCGGGAGCTCCTACGAGCAGTACTTC | TRBJ2-7 | . | TRBV28 | .
CASSSGQYGEQYF | TGTGCCAGCAGTTCCGGACAGTACGGCGAGCAGTACTTC | TRBJ2-7 | . | TRBV27 | .
CASSSSGGYYGYTF | TGTGCCAGCAGCTCCTCAGGGGGTTACTATGGCTACACCTTC | TRBJ1-2 | once | TRBV28 | TRBD1
CASSQDGREQSYEQYF | TGCGCCAGCAGCCAAGATGGCAGGGAACAGTCCTACGAGCAGTACTTC | TRBJ2-7 | . | TRBV4-1 | .
CAITTRLAGNGPNEQFF | TGTGCCATCACCACGCGGCTAGCGGGTAATGGCCCCAATGAGCAGTTCTTC | TRBJ2-1 | . | TRBV10-3 | TRBD2
CASSSSGRDSHIWAFF | TGTGCCAGCAGCAGTAGTGGCCGGGACAGCCACATCTGGGCTTTCTTT | TRBJ1-1 | . | TRBV13 | TRBD1
CASSERALRTDTQYF | TGTGCCAGCAGCGAGAGGGCACTTAGAACAGATACGCAGTATTTT | TRBJ2-3 | . | TRBV2 | .
CASSPALDREAYEQYF | TGTGCCAGCAGCCCTGCCCTTGACAGGGAAGCCTACGAGCAGTACTTC | TRBJ2-7 | . | TRBV5-4 | TRBD1
CASSPPGQRRTYEQYF | TGTGCCAGCAGCCCCCCCGGACAGCGAAGAACCTACGAGCAGTACTTC | TRBJ2-7 | . | TRBV27 | .
CASSHPGLPSYNEQFF | TGTGCCAGCAGTCACCCGGGATTACCCTCCTACAATGAGCAGTTCTTC | TRBJ2-1 | . | TRBV2 | .
CASSDQGGTEAFF | TGTGCCAGCAGCGACCAGGGTGGCACTGAAGCTTTCTTT | TRBJ1-1 | . | TRBV11-2 | .
CASSQDRGPYEQYF | TGCGCCAGCAGCCAAGACAGGGGGCCCTACGAGCAGTACTTC | TRBJ2-7 | once | TRBV4-1 | TRBD1
CASSRDTYNEKLFF | TGTGCCAGCAGTCGGGACACTTATAATGAAAAACTGTTTTTT | TRBJ1-4 | . | TRBV6-5 | .
CASRRTGNHEQFF | TGCGCCAGCAGACGGACAGGGAATCATGAGCAGTTCTTC | TRBJ2-1 | . | TRBV5-1 | TRBD1
CASKQQPQETQYF | TGTGCCAGCAAGCAACAGCCGCAAGAGACCCAGTACTTC | TRBJ2-5 | . | TRBV2 | .
CASVGGTYNEQFF | TGTGCCAGTGTCGGGGGGACCTACAATGAGCAGTTCTTC | TRBJ2-1 | . | TRBV2 | TRBD2
CASRRAGYSNQPQHF | TGTGCCAGCCGGCGCGCAGGGTATAGCAATCAGCCCCAGCATTTT | TRBJ1-5 | . | TRBV6-1 | .
CASSLLPVGELFF | TGTGCCAGCAGTTTACTCCCCGTCGGGGAGCTGTTTTTT | TRBJ2-2 | few | TRBV27 | .
CASSQGTSGGYNEQFF | TGCGCCAGCAGCCAAGGGACTAGCGGGGGTTACAATGAGCAGTTCTTC | TRBJ2-1 | . | TRBV4-3 | TRBD2
CASRFGTGSYEQYF | TGTGCCAGCAGATTCGGGACAGGCTCCTACGAGCAGTACTTC | TRBJ2-7 | . | TRBV6-1 | TRBD1
CASTADRGTYGYTF | TGTGCCAGCACCGCCGACAGGGGGACCTATGGCTACACCTTC | TRBJ1-2 | . | TRBV2 | TRBD1
CSVEEGLAGETQYF | TGCAGCGTTGAGGAGGGACTAGCGGGGGAGACCCAGTACTTC | TRBJ2-5 | . | TRBV29-1 | TRBD2
CASSLATGPRSPLHF | TGTGCCAGCTCACTCGCTACAGGCCCCAGGTCACCCCTCCACTTT | TRBJ1-6 | . | TRBV18 | .
CASSRTSGYEQYF | TGTGCCAGCAGTAGGACTAGTGGTTACGAGCAGTACTTC | TRBJ2-7 | few | TRBV2 | TRBD2
CASSSRQGAGQPQHF | TGTGCCAGCAGTTCACGGCAGGGGGCGGGTCAGCCCCAGCATTTT | TRBJ1-5 | . | TRBV28 | TRBD1
CASSNTRTGELFF | TGTGCCAGTAGTAACACTAGGACCGGGGAGCTGTTTTTT | TRBJ2-2 | . | TRBV19 | .
CASARDSSYEQYF | TGCGCCAGCGCCCGGGACAGCTCCTACGAGCAGTACTTC | TRBJ2-7 | . | TRBV10-2 | TRBD1
CASSPGQGVGYGYTF | TGTGCCAGCAGTCCGGGACAGGGGGTAGGCTATGGCTACACCTTC | TRBJ1-2 | . | TRBV6-5 | TRBD1
CAALGLAGTVDTQYF | TGTGCCGCCCTGGGACTAGCGGGGACCGTTGATACGCAGTATTTT | TRBJ2-3 | . | TRBV28 | TRBD2
CASPSVLAGSSYEQYF | TGCGCCAGCCCGAGTGTCTTAGCGGGGAGTTCCTACGAGCAGTACTTC | TRBJ2-7 | . | TRBV5-1 | TRBD2
CASSPDPYSGGAYEQYF | TGTGCCAGCAGCCCCGACCCTTATAGCGGGGGGGCTTACGAGCAGTACTTC | TRBJ2-7 | few | TRBV13 | TRBD2
CASSLRRGQDFGEQFF | TGTGCCAGCAGCTTAAGAAGGGGACAGGACTTCGGTGAGCAGTTCTTC | TRBJ2-1 | . | TRBV11-1 | TRBD1
CSVGLATRSQGTQYF | TGCAGCGTTGGTCTAGCGACGAGGTCCCAAGGGACCCAGTACTTC | TRBJ2-5 | . | TRBV29-1 | .
CASSPGDREYYGYTF | TGTGCCAGCTCACCTGGGGACAGGGAATACTATGGCTACACCTTC | TRBJ1-2 | . | TRBV18 | TRBD1
CASRTSGTGYNSPLHF | TGTGCCAGCAGAACTTCCGGGACAGGGTATAATTCACCCCTCCACTTT | TRBJ1-6 | few | TRBV27 | TRBD1
CASSVNRAGYGYTF | TGTGCCAGCAGTGTGAACAGGGCGGGCTATGGCTACACCTTC | TRBJ1-2 | . | TRBV2 | .
CASSYSYRVTYEQYF | TGTGCCAGCAGTTACTCTTACAGGGTAACCTACGAGCAGTACTTC | TRBJ2-7 | . | TRBV6-5 | .
CASSLDLSSGGVTDTQYF | TGTGCCAGCAGCTTAGATCTAAGTAGCGGGGGCGTCACAGATACGCAGTATTTT | TRBJ2-3 | . | TRBV11-2 | TRBD2
CASSSTGLQGEKLFF | TGCGCCAGCAGTTCGACAGGGTTGCAGGGTGAAAAACTGTTTTTT | TRBJ1-4 | few | TRBV10-2 | TRBD1
CASSVGGRDNQPQHF | TGTGCCAGCAGCGTCGGAGGGCGGGACAATCAGCCCCAGCATTTT | TRBJ1-5 | . | TRBV11-2 | .